The next 16 T cell receptor beta chains were all read from a single sample in a study of T cell responses to AZD1222 COVID-19 vaccine. Assay used: immunoSEQ multiplex PCR; TCRdb lists only in-frame clones, some missing. The sample lists approximately 150,000 clones, approximately 93% occurring once. The sample consisted of peripheral blood, taken on day 0 of AZD1222 vaccination. The receptors originated from an adult in good health.

The rearrangement joins TRBV11-2 to TRBJ2-2; D is unclear. Trimming removed 5 bases from V and 8 bases from J, with 6 bases in between. The germline V gene encodes CDR1 SGHAT and CDR2 FQNNGV. This CDR3 has 11 amino acids. The CDR3 sequence: CASSRRGELFF. The DNA of the CDR3 is TGTGCCAGCAGCCGTAGAGGGGAGCTGTTTTTT.

V usage is TRBV19 and J usage is TRBJ1-3, with D possibly being TRBD1 (6 bases). Trimming left V 3 bases short and J 4 bases short, with 10 bases between. Germline V CDR1 and CDR2: LNHDA, SQIVND (reference sequence). This CDR3 is built from 14 residues. The CDR3 sequence: CASSIPGAGNTIYF. CDR3 nucleotides: TGTGCCAGTAGTATTCCAGGGGCCGGAAACACCATATATTTT. Filled out from reference TRBV19 and TRBJ1-3, the complete variable domain reads DGGITQSPKYLFRKEGQNVTLSCEQNLNHDAMYWYRQDPGQGLRLIYYSQIVNDFQKGDIAEGYSVSREKKESFPLTVTSAQKNPTAFYLCASSIPGAGNTIYFGEGSWLTVV.

The chain couples TRBV7-2 to TRBJ1-3, with D hard to call. CDR3 length: 12 residues. V lost 5 bases to trimming and J lost 3 bases, with 5 bases between them. The germline CDR1 and CDR2 sequences are SGHTA and FQGNSA. The DNA of the CDR3 is TGTGCCAGCAGCCCCTATGGAAACACCATATATTTT. Its translation is CASSPYGNTIYF.

This chain links TRBV20-1 with TRBJ1-5, with D unresolved. The V gene's germline CDR1 is DFQATT and CDR2 SNEGSKA (reference sequence). This CDR3 has 16 amino acids. V lost 3 bases to trimming and J lost 1 base, with 16 bases between them. In DNA, the CDR3 is TGCAGTGCTAGTGGGCCGAGGGAGGAAAGCAATCAGCCCCAGCATTTT. Translation gives CSASGPREESNQPQHF.

The chain recombines TRBV9 with TRBJ1-6; D ambiguous. V lost 3 bases, J lost 1 base, and 8 bases lay in between. The CDR3 runs 15 residues. Per the germline V gene, CDR1 is SGDLS and CDR2 is YYNGEE. The CDR3 nucleotides read TGTGCCAGCAGCGCCCAGTGGTCCTATAATTCACCCCTCCACTTT. This encodes CASSAQWSYNSPLHF. The entire variable domain, with the rest obtained from reference TRBV9 and TRBJ1-6, is as follows: DSGVTQTPKHLITATGQRVTLRCSPRSGDLSVYWYQQSLDQGLQFLIQYYNGEERAKGNILERFSAQQFPDLHSELNLSSLELGDSALYFCASSAQWSYNSPLHFGNGTRLTVT.

The chain carries TRBV27 and TRBJ2-5; D possibly corresponds to TRBD2 (5 bases). Germline CDR1 is MNHEY and CDR2 is SMNVEV (reference sequence). CDR3 length: 13 residues. Trimming took 5 bases from V and 5 from J, leaving 12 bases between them. The CDR3 sequence: CASSRGLGETQYF. CDR3 DNA sequence: TGTGCCAGCAGTCGAGGACTTGGGGAGACCCAGTACTTC.

As for this clone: This specimen includes other DNA sequences encoding the same CDR3. V is TRBV19 and J is TRBJ2-1; D is perhaps TRBD2 (5 bases). The ends were cut back, 3 bases at V and 0 bases at J, with 9 bases in the middle. Germline CDR1 and CDR2: LNHDA and SQIVND (reference sequence). The CDR3 runs 15 residues. The CDR3, as DNA: TGTGCCAGTAGTATTACGGGGAGCTCCTACAATGAGCAGTTCTTC. Residues: CASSITGSSYNEQFF.

This clone was picked up one time. The CDR3 DNA is TGTGCCAGCAGCCCCCGGACAGGGGGCTTACTTACTGAAGCTTTCTTT. Translating it yields CASSPRTGGLLTEAFF. This chain uses TRBV3-1 (or the pseudogene TRBV3-2) with TRBJ1-1; TRBD1 aligns across 11 bases. Germline loops: CDR1 LGHDT, CDR2 YNNKEL (reference sequence). The CDR3 consists of 16 residues. J gave up 5 bases and V 4 bases, and 9 bases lay outside the gene matches.

The rearrangement uses TRBV6-4 and TRBJ2-2; D is unresolved. The V end was cut by 3 bases, the J end by 0 bases, with 8 bases between. The CDR3 spans 15 residues. Per germline, CDR1 MRHNA and CDR2 SNTAGT. As DNA, the CDR3 is TGTGCCAGCAGTGAGTCGGCAGCGAACACCGGGGAGCTGTTTTTT. Its protein product is CASSESAANTGELFF.

This clone was detected once. This sequence joins TRBV9 and TRBJ2-7, with 8 bases lining up with TRBD1. The germline V gene has CDR1 SGDLS and CDR2 YYNGEE. This CDR3 is 13 amino acids long. V dropped 4 bases and J dropped 6; count of bases not matched to a gene: 6. CDR3: CASSPRDRGEQYF. In DNA, the CDR3 is TGTGCCAGCAGCCCCCGCGACAGGGGCGAGCAGTACTTC.

The V call is TRBV28, the J call TRBJ1-2; D not certain. Germline CDR1 and CDR2: MDHEN and SYDVKM. Deletions cut 8 bases from V and 1 base from J, with 11 bases between. The CDR3 has 13 residues. DNA for the CDR3: TGTGCCAGCGGCTTTGGCGTTAACTATGGCTACACCTTC. Protein sequence: CASGFGVNYGYTF.

The chain joins TRBV19 to TRBJ1-1; no clear D gene. CDR1 and CDR2 (germline): LNHDA, SQIVND (reference sequence). The CDR3 is 14 amino acids. V lost 6 bases and J 11 bases, leaving 22 bases between the germline ends. CDR3 amino acids: CASRNKKDRRKAFF. Here the CDR3 DNA reads TGTGCCAGTAGAAATAAAAAGGACCGGCGCAAGGCTTTCTTT.

This clone was picked up one time. The V and J genes are TRBV18 and TRBJ2-7; TRBD2 agrees at 9 bases. Germline V gene data show CDR1 as KGHSH and CDR2 as LQKENI. The CDR3 has 17 amino acids. With 2 bases clipped from V and 3 bases from J, the junction kept 11 bases outside the gene matches. CDR3 protein: CASSPIGSTSGLYEQYF. The CDR3 coding sequence is TGTGCCAGCTCACCAATCGGGTCGACTAGCGGCCTCTACGAGCAGTACTTC. Filled out from reference TRBV18 and TRBJ2-7, the complete variable domain reads NAGVMQNPRHLVRRRGQEARLRCSPMKGHSHVYWYRQLPEEGLKFMVYLQKENIIDESGMPKERFSAEFPKEGPSILRIQQVVRGDSAAYFCASSPIGSTSGLYEQYFGPGTRLTVT.

The V and J genes are TRBV4-1 and TRBJ1-5; D gene uncertain. Trimming left V 1 base short and J 3 bases short, with 16 bases between. Germline loops: CDR1 MGHRA, CDR2 YSYEKL. CDR3 size: 17 residues. The CDR3 reads CASSQVLAKGLNQPQHF. The CDR3 coding sequence is TGCGCCAGCAGCCAAGTCCTCGCCAAGGGCCTCAATCAGCCCCAGCATTTT.

This clone was observed a single time. This chain joins TRBV19 and TRBJ2-2; TRBD2 matches at 9 bases. The CDR3 runs to 17 residues. The ends lost 0 bases at V and 5 bases at J; junction bases unmatched: 7. The germline V gene encodes CDR1 LNHDA and CDR2 SQIVND (reference sequence). The CDR3 region is CASSIERAGGPTGELFF. CDR3 nucleotide sequence: TGTGCCAGTAGTATAGAGCGGGCGGGAGGGCCGACCGGGGAGCTGTTTTTT. Full variable domain (missing parts from reference TRBV19 and TRBJ2-2): DGGITQSPKYLFRKEGQNVTLSCEQNLNHDAMYWYRQDPGQGLRLIYYSQIVNDFQKGDIAEGYSVSREKKESFPLTVTSAQKNPTAFYLCASSIERAGGPTGELFFGEGSRLTVL.

This chain connects TRBV7-2 to TRBJ2-7; 10 nucleotides align to TRBD2. V gave up 5 bases and J gave up 4 bases; unmatched junction bases: 11. CDR1 and CDR2 (germline): SGHTA, FQGNSA. This CDR3 has 16 residues. For the CDR3, the DNA is TGTGCCAGCAGCCCCACTAGCGGGATAAGGGGGTACGAGCAGTACTTC. Translated, it gives CASSPTSGIRGYEQYF.